These T cell receptor beta chains were read from a single sample in a study of post-analysis software for immune sequencing data. In TCRdb, the PCR reads were re-called with MiXCR into one record per CDR3 protein. This table holds under 900,000 distinct CDR3 sequences, roughly 58% found once. Sequenced material: blood. These receptors were collected from a girl under 18 with multiple sclerosis. CDR3s include the opening cysteine and the closing phenylalanine or tryptophan. The D gene is left open where the match is weak. Size is omitted from some rows. Given values are once, few, many or a class for expanded clones.

J gene	D gene	clone size	V gene	CDR3 DNA	CDR3 protein
TRBJ2-3	NA	NA	TRBV10-3	TGTGCCATCATGGGCACGGGCACAGATACGCAGTATTTT	CAIMGTGTDTQYF
TRBJ2-7	TRBD1	NA	TRBV5-1	TGCGCCAGCAGCGTAGGGGGCGAGGTCTACAATGAGCAGTACTTC	CASSVGGEVYNEQYF
TRBJ2-3	NA	many	TRBV5-1	TGTGCCAGCAGCTTAGATGGGACTAGCACAGATACGCAGTATTTT	CASSLDGTSTDTQYF
TRBJ2-7	TRBD2	NA	TRBV20-1	TGCAGTGCTAGAGATGGGAGGGGCTGCGAGCAGTACTTC	CSARDGRGCEQYF
TRBJ2-1	TRBD2	once	TRBV7-9	TGTGCCAGCAGCTTAGTAGGGGTAGCGGGAGCCAATGAGCAGTTCTTC	CASSLVGVAGANEQFF
TRBJ2-7	NA	once	TRBV7-6	TGTGCCAGCAGCTTAGCCCCCAGGGTCACCTACAATGAGCAGTACTTC	CASSLAPRVTYNEQYF
TRBJ2-1	NA	few	TRBV14	TGTGCCAGCAGCCAAGCCCCTCCCCGCGGGGACAATGAGCAGTTCTTC	CASSQAPPRGDNEQFF
TRBJ2-7	TRBD2	NA	TRBV20-1	TGCAGTGCTAGCGGACTAGCGGGGGGATCCAGCTACGAGCAGTACTTC	CSASGLAGGSSYEQYF
TRBJ2-1	TRBD2	few	TRBV5-1	TGCGCCAGCAGCTTGGAACTAGCGGGGACCTACAATGAGCAGTTCTTC	CASSLELAGTYNEQFF
TRBJ2-7	NA	few	TRBV29-1	TGCAGCGCCTTATCACAGGGTTACGAGCAGTACTTC	CSALSQGYEQYF
TRBJ1-1	NA	NA	TRBV7-6	TGTGCCAGCAGCACCCAGGGTTACACTGAAGCTTTCTTT	CASSTQGYTEAFF
TRBJ1-2	NA	NA	TRBV9	TGTGCCAGCAGCGGCGAGGGGTATGGCTACACCTTC	CASSGEGYGYTF
TRBJ2-3	NA	many	TRBV10-3	TGTGCCATCAGTGACCGGCCTCGCACAGATACGCAGTATTTT	CAISDRPRTDTQYF
TRBJ1-2	NA	NA	TRBV3-1	TGTGCCAGCAGCCAAGATCCTACAGGGACGTACTATGGCTACACCTTC	CASSQDPTGTYYGYTF
TRBJ2-7	NA	NA	TRBV29-1	TGCAGCGTTTCTACAGGGTGGCGCGAGCAGTACTTC	CSVSTGWREQYF
TRBJ1-2	TRBD1	NA	TRBV29-1	TGCAGCGTTGGGGTTTGGACAGGGGCTAACTATGGCTACACCTTC	CSVGVWTGANYGYTF
TRBJ2-7	NA	NA	TRBV9	TGTGCCAGCAGCCCAAGAGGACAGCTCTACGAGCAGTACTTC	CASSPRGQLYEQYF
TRBJ2-5	NA	NA	TRBV20-1	TGCAGTGCGTCGACAGGAGATCTCCTACGTAGGTACTTC	CSASTGDLLRRYF
TRBJ2-2	TRBD1	NA	TRBV9	TGTGCCAGCAGCGCCCGGGACAGGGCATTGTTCGCGAACACCGGGGAGCTGTTTTTT	CASSARDRALFANTGELFF
TRBJ2-1	NA	NA	TRBV7-2	TGTGCCAGCCGGCAGAATCTCTACAATGAGCAGTTCTTC	CASRQNLYNEQFF
TRBJ2-1	TRBD2	few	TRBV7-2	TGTGCCAGCAGCTTAGGTGGACTAGTCAGTGAGCAGTTCTTC	CASSLGGLVSEQFF
TRBJ2-4	TRBD1	few	TRBV27	TGTGCCAGCAGTTTACTGACAGGGTCGGCCATTCAGTACTTC	CASSLLTGSAIQYF
TRBJ2-1	TRBD1	few	TRBV9	TGTGCCAGCAGCGTACAGGACAGGGACGCCTACAATGAGCAGTTCTTC	CASSVQDRDAYNEQFF
TRBJ2-3	NA	few	TRBV5-5	TGTGCCAGCAGCTTAGGCCAGCGCACAGATACGCAGTATTTT	CASSLGQRTDTQYF
TRBJ2-7	NA	NA	TRBV29-1	TGCAGCGCCAAGGACGGAAAGGATGGCGAGCAGTACTTC	CSAKDGKDGEQYF
TRBJ2-7	TRBD2	NA	TRBV18	TGTGCCAGCTCACCACCGCCGGGACTAGCGGGAGGAAGCTCCTACGAGCAGTACTTC	CASSPPPGLAGGSSYEQYF
TRBJ2-3	TRBD2	NA	TRBV20-1	TGCAGTGCTAGAGGCCCTCCAGGGACTAGCGAGTCTAGCACAGATACGCAGTATTTT	CSARGPPGTSESSTDTQYF
TRBJ1-5	NA	NA	TRBV5-8	TGTACCAGCAGCGAAGGACAGAGAGAGGTTCAGCCCCAGCATTTT	CTSSEGQREVQPQHF
TRBJ2-7	NA	once	TRBV2	TGTGCCAGCAGGGACGGCTCCTACGAGCAGTACTTC	CASRDGSYEQYF
TRBJ2-1	TRBD1	few	TRBV5-1	TGCGCCAGCAGCTACCGACAGGGATATGAGCAGTTCTTC	CASSYRQGYEQFF
TRBJ1-1	NA	few	TRBV29-1	TGCAGCGGCGGGGGCCAAGGCACTGAAGCTTTCTTT	CSGGGQGTEAFF
TRBJ2-7	TRBD1	NA	TRBV29-1	TGCAGCGCTGGGGGCGGACAGGGCAGCTACGAGCAGTACTTC	CSAGGGQGSYEQYF
TRBJ2-1	NA	many	TRBV5-1	TGCGCCAGCAGCTTGGACAGAAACAATGAGCAGTTCTTC	CASSLDRNNEQFF
TRBJ1-1	TRBD1	few	TRBV7-3	TGTGTCAGCAGCTTAACGTGGCAGGGGGCGACTTTCTTT	CVSSLTWQGATFF
TRBJ2-7	TRBD1	NA	TRBV27	TGTGCCAGCAGAACTGTGACAGGGCACTACGAGCAGTACTTC	CASRTVTGHYEQYF
TRBJ2-6	NA	NA	TRBV7-8	TGTGCCAGCACCCTAAGTCGGGCCCTGACTTTC	CASTLSRALTF
TRBJ2-1	TRBD2	few	TRBV7-2	TGTGCCAGCAGCATGACTAGCGGGGATATCAATGAGCAGTTCTTC	CASSMTSGDINEQFF
TRBJ2-4	TRBD1	NA	TRBV20-1	TGCAGTGCGACCGGGACAGGGAACATTCAGTACTTC	CSATGTGNIQYF
TRBJ1-2	NA	few	TRBV5-1	TGCGCCAGCAGCTCGCGAATACTCAGGGATGGTTATGGCTACACCTTC	CASSSRILRDGYGYTF
TRBJ2-7	NA	NA	TRBV6-6	TGTGCCAGCAGTTATCCAGTCAGGTCCTGCGAGCAGTACTTC	CASSYPVRSCEQYF
TRBJ1-1	NA	NA	TRBV27	TGTGCCAGCAGTCATCAGATGATGAACACTGAAGCTTTCTTT	CASSHQMMNTEAFF
TRBJ2-1	NA	NA	TRBV29-1	TGCAGCGGGGAGTCACCGAGCTCCTACAATGAGCAGTTCTTC	CSGESPSSYNEQFF
TRBJ1-5	TRBD1	few	TRBV5-1	TGCGCCAGCAGCTTGGGGACAGGGTATCAGCCCCAGCATTTT	CASSLGTGYQPQHF
TRBJ1-2	NA	NA	TRBV7-2	TGTGCCAGCAGCGCCGGGGGGAAAAACTATGGCTACACCTTC	CASSAGGKNYGYTF
TRBJ2-1	NA	few	TRBV5-8	TGTGCCAGCCCGAAGGCTAGGGTAAACAATGAGCAGTTCTTC	CASPKARVNNEQFF
TRBJ1-4	NA	NA	TRBV5-1	TGCGCCAGCAGCTTGGAGGCAGCAACCTACAATGAAAAACGGTTTTTT	CASSLEAATYNEKRFF
TRBJ2-3	NA	few	TRBV20-1	TGCAGTGCTAGGGGACTTACCACAGATACGCAGTATTTT	CSARGLTTDTQYF
TRBJ1-2	TRBD1	NA	TRBV4-1	TGCGCCAGCAGCCAGGCGGACAGGGAGTACTATGGCTACACCTTC	CASSQADREYYGYTF
TRBJ1-1	TRBD1	NA	TRBV10-3	TGTGCCATCAGGGGACAGGGAGGCCACACTGAAGCTTTCTTT	CAIRGQGGHTEAFF
TRBJ2-2	TRBD1	NA	TRBV6-1	TGTGCCAGCAGTGAGCGGGACAGGGGCACCGGGGAGCGGTTTTTT	CASSERDRGTGERFF
TRBJ2-7	NA	NA	TRBV7-2	TGTGCCAGCAGCTTAGCCCGGGGCCCCTCCTACGAGCAGTACTTC	CASSLARGPSYEQYF
TRBJ2-7	TRBD1	NA	TRBV5-1	TGCGCCAGCAGCGACGGACAGGGGCTTTACGAGCAGTACTTC	CASSDGQGLYEQYF
TRBJ2-1	NA	NA	TRBV7-9	TGTGCCAGCGATGACCGGGACAGTTACGGGGGATACAGATACAATGAGCAGTTCTTC	CASDDRDSYGGYRYNEQFF
TRBJ2-5	TRBD2	NA	TRBV6-1	TGTGCCAGCAGTGAAAGGGAGGGAGGAGAGACCCAGTACTTC	CASSEREGGETQYF
TRBJ2-5	NA	NA	TRBV7-2	TGTGCCAGCAGTCTTATGTACCAGGCCGATGAGACCCAGTACTTC	CASSLMYQADETQYF
TRBJ2-3	TRBD1	few	TRBV13	TGTGCCAGCAGCTCAGGGGGCACGGCAGATACGCAGTATTTT	CASSSGGTADTQYF
TRBJ1-2	TRBD1	many	TRBV3-1	TGTGCCAGCAGCCAAGATGGAGGGGGCGGTGGCTACACCTTC	CASSQDGGGGGYTF
TRBJ2-1	NA	NA	TRBV12-3/TRBV12-4	TGTGCCAGCAGTTTACAGGGTACCCACAATGAGCAGTTCTTC	CASSLQGTHNEQFF
TRBJ2-5	NA	NA	TRBV7-2	TGTGCCAGCAGCTTAGCGGGAGCCACGTTAGAGACCCAGTACTTC	CASSLAGATLETQYF
TRBJ2-7	NA	NA	TRBV29-1	TGCAGCGTTGAAGAAAAGGGCGACGAGCAGTACTTC	CSVEEKGDEQYF